In this sample, the clone carrying this T cell receptor beta chain turned up many times. Its matching antigen is unknown. The authors produced cDNA by 5'RACE using 10-nucleotide random UMIs. TCRdb ran MiXCR on the 5' RACE reads and lists one entry per CDR3 protein. The data hold roughly 120,000 distinct CDR3 sequences, with roughly 3.2% observed a single time. V was clipped by 4 bases and J by 4 bases, with 8 bases between them. Germline CDR1 SEHNR, CDR2 FQNEAQ (reference sequence). The CDR3 has 13 residues. The sample comes from a study of neurological immune-mediated disorders. Study-wide results and limits: One related-CDR3 cluster, identified by phylogenetic grouping, held the repertoires of 18 of 34 multiple sclerosis patients and was a possible signature. In HTLV-1-associated myelopathy, TCR clonal expansion was greatest, and in multiple sclerosis it was least, below healthy controls.

The clonotype was recovered from a woman under 40 with multiple sclerosis. The V gene is TRBV7-9, the J gene TRBJ2-1; D tentatively fits TRBD1 or TRBD2 (5 bases each). The sequencing sample was made of PBMCs. CDR3 in amino acids: CASSWDHYNEQFF. The CDR3 DNA follows: TGTGCCAGCAGCTGGGACCATTACAATGAGCAGTTCTTC.